The source of this TCR beta chain is a study of OX40 agonist ivuxolimab in advanced cancers. Study in general: Every 2 weeks, ivuxolimab was infused into the patients intravenously at between 0.01 and 10 mg/kg.

Clones were read by immunoSEQ multiplex PCR, and TCRdb kept only the in-frame ones, dropping some. The sample holds some 62,000 clones, 91% seen once. Peripheral blood came from all dose cohorts at three timepoints. The CDR3 loop spans 16 amino acids. The V and J ends lost 5 bases and 4 bases, in that order; junction bases with no gene match: 11. The germline gives CDR1 LNHDA, CDR2 SQIVND (reference sequence). This clone appeared a few times. The sequence derives from an adult with an advanced solid tumor such as melanoma, head and neck, liver or kidney cancer. The input for sequencing was CD4+ or CD8+ T cells sorted from blood, taken in a trial of the OX40 agonist ivuxolimab. The chain joins TRBV19 to TRBJ2-7, with 10 nucleotides matching TRBD2. The CDR3 spells CASSALPGLARYEQYF. CDR3 nucleotides: TGTGCCAGTAGTGCGTTACCGGGACTAGCGAGATACGAGCAGTACTTC.